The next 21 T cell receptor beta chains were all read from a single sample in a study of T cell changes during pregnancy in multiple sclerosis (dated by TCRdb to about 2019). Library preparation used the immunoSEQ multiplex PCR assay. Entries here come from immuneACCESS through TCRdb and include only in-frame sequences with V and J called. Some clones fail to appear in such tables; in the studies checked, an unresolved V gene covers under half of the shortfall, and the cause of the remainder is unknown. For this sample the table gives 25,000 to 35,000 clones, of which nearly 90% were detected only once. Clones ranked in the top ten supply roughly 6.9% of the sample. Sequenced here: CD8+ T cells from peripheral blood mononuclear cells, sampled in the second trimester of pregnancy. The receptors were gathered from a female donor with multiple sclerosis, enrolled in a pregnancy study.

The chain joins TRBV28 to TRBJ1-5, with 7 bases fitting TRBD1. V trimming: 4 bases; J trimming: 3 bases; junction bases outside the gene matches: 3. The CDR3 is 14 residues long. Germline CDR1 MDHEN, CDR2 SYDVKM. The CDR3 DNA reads TGTGCCAGCAGTTCGGACAGGATCAATCAGCCCCAGCATTTT. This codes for CASSSDRINQPQHF.

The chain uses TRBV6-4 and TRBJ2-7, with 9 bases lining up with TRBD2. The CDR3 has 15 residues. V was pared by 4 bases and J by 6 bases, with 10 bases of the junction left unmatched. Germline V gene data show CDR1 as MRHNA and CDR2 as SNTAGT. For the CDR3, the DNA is TGTGCCAGCAGTGTTCGGGCGGGGGGGACGGGCGAGCAGTACTTC. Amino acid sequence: CASSVRAGGTGEQYF.

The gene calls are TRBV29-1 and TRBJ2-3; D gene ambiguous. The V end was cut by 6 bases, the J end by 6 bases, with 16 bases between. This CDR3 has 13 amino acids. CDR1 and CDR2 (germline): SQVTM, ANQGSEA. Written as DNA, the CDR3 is TGCAGCGTCTTTACCGAGGAAGTTGATACGCAGTATTTT. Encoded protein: CSVFTEEVDTQYF.

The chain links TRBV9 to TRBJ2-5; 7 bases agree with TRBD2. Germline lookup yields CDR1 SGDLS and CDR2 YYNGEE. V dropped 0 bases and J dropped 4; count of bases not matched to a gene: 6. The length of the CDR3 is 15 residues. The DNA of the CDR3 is TGTGCCAGCAGCGTAGAGGGGAGGGATTCAGAGACCCAGTACTTC. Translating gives CASSVEGRDSETQYF.

The CDR3 loop reads CASSPGGTIYF. DNA of the CDR3: TGCGCCAGCAGCCCGGGGGGCACCATATATTTT. The rearrangement links TRBV4-1 to TRBJ1-3, with D perhaps matching TRBD1 (5 bases). Looked up from germline, CDR1 is MGHRA and CDR2 is YSYEKL. V was shortened by 4 bases and J by 9 bases, with 7 bases between the two germline ends. The CDR3 spans 11 residues.

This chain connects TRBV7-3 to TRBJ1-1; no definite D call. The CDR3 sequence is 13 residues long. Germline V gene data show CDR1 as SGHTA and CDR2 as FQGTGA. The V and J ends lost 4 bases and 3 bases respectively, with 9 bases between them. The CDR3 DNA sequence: TGTGCCAGCAGCTCCCCCCCGGACACTGAAGCTTTCTTT. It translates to CASSSPPDTEAFF.

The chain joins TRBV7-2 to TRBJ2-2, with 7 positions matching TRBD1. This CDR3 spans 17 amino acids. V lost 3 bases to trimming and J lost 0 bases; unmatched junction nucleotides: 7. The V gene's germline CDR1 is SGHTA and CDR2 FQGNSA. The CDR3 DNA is TGTGCCAGCAGCTTTCCCTCGGGACAGACGAACACCGGGGAGCTGTTTTTT. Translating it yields CASSFPSGQTNTGELFF.

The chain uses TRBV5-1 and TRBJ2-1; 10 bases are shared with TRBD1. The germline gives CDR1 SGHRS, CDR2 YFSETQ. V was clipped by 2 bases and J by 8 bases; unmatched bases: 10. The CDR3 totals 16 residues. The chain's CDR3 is CASSLTGTGVIDEQFF. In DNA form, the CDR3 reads TGCGCCAGCAGCTTAACCGGGACAGGGGTTATCGATGAGCAGTTCTTC.

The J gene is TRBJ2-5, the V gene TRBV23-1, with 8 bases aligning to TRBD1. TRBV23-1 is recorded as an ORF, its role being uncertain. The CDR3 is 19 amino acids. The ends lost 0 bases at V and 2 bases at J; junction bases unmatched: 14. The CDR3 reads CASSQSTTGVNGTQETQYF. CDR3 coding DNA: TGCGCCAGCAGTCAATCGACGACAGGGGTAAACGGAACTCAAGAGACCCAGTACTTC.

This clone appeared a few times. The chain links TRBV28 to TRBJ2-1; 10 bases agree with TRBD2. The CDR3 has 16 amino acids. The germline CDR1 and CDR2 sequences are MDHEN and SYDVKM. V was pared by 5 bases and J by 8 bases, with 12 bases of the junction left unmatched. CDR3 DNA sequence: TGTGCCAGCAGTACATCAGCGGGAGGGTCGAGCGATGAGCAGTTCTTC. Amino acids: CASSTSAGGSSDEQFF.

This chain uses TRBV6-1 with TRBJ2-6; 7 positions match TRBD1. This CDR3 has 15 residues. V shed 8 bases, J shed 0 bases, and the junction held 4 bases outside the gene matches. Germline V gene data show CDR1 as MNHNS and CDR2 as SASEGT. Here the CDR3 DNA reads TGTGCCAGCGGGGACAGCCTCTCTGGGGCCAACGTCCTGACTTTC. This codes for CASGDSLSGANVLTF.

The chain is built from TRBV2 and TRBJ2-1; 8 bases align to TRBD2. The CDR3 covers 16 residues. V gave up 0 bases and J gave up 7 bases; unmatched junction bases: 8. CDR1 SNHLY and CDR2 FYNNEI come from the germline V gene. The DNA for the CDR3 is TGTGCCAGCAGTGAAGCGCACGGGAGGGCCGGTAATGAGCAGTTCTTC. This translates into CASSEAHGRAGNEQFF.

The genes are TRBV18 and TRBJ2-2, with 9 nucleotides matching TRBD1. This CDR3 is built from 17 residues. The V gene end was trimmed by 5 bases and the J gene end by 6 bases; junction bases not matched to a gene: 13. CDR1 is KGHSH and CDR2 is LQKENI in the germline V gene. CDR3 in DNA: TGTGCCAGCTCATCAACCGGGACAGGGTATTTTGCCGGGGAGCTGTTTTTT. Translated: CASSSTGTGYFAGELFF. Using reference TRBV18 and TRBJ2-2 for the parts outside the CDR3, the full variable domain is NAGVMQNPRHLVRRRGQEARLRCSPMKGHSHVYWYRQLPEEGLKFMVYLQKENIIDESGMPKERFSAEFPKEGPSILRIQQVVRGDSAAYFCASSSTGTGYFAGELFFGEGSRLTVL.

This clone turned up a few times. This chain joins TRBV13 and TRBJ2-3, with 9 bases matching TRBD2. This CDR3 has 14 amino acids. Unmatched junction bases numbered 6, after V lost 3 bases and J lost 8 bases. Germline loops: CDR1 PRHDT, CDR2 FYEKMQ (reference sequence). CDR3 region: CASSFGRGGGTQYF. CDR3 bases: TGTGCCAGCAGCTTCGGGCGGGGGGGTGGTACGCAGTATTTT.

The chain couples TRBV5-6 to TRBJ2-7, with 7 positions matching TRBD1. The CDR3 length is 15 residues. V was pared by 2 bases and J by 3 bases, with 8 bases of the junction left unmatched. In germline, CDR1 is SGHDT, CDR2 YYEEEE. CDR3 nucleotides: TGTGCCAGCAGCTTCTTCAGCCAGGGGGACTACGAGCAGTACTTC. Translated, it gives CASSFFSQGDYEQYF.

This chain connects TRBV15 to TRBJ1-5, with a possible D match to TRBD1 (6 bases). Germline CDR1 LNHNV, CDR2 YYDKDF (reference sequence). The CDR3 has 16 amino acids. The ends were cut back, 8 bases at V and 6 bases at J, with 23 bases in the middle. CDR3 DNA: TGTGCCACCGGACGCTACAGGGATGTCGGTACTCAGCCCCAGCATTTT. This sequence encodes CATGRYRDVGTQPQHF.

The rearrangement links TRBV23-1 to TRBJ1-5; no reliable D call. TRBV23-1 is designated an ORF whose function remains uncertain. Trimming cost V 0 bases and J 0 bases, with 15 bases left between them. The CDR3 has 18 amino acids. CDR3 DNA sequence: TGCGCCAGCAGTCAATCGAAACGGCGGGAGTATAGCAATCAGCCCCAGCATTTT. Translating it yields CASSQSKRREYSNQPQHF.

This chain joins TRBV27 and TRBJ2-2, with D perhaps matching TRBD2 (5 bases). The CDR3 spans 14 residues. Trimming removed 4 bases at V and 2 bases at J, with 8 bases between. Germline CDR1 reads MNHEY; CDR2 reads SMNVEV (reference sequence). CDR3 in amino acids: CASSYGLNTGELFF. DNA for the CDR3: TGTGCCAGCAGTTACGGACTTAACACCGGGGAGCTGTTTTTT.

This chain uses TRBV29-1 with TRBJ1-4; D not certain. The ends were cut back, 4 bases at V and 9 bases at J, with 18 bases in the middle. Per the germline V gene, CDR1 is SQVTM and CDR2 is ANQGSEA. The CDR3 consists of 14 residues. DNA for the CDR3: TGCAGCGTTGGTTTGGGAGCTGACACCCAAAAACTGTTTTTT. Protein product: CSVGLGADTQKLFF.

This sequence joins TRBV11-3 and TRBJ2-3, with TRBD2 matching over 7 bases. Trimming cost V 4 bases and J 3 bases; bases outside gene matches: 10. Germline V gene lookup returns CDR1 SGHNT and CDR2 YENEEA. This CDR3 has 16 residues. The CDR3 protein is CASSSLGEGLTDTQYF. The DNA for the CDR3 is TGTGCCAGCAGCTCCCTGGGGGAGGGGTTGACAGATACGCAGTATTTT.

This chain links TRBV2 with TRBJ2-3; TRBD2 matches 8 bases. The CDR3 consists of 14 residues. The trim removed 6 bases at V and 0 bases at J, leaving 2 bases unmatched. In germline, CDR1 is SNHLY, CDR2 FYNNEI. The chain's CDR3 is CASRTSVSTDTQYF. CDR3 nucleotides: TGTGCCAGCAGGACTAGCGTGAGCACAGATACGCAGTATTTT.